This T cell receptor beta chain originates from a study of blood T cell repertoires in COVID-19. The method was immunoSEQ multiplex PCR; TCRdb's version includes in-frame clones alone and lacks a portion of them. The sample holds under 350,000 clones, under 90% seen once. With 4 bases clipped from V and 3 bases from J, the junction kept 6 bases outside the gene matches. This CDR3 is 16 amino acids long. Germline CDR1 is SGHRS and CDR2 is YFSETQ. Input material: peripheral blood. The sequence was collected from a woman aged 50 to 60 who had recovered from COVID-19. The rearrangement uses TRBV5-1 and TRBJ2-1, with 11 bases aligning to TRBD1. The CDR3 loop reads CASSPGTGGGYNEQFF. Here the CDR3 DNA reads TGCGCCAGCAGCCCTGGGACAGGGGGGGGCTACAATGAGCAGTTCTTC.